The rows below give T cell receptor beta chains drawn from one sample of a study of T-cell memory formation after mild COVID-19. TCRdb reprocessed the 5' RACE reads with MiXCR, giving one entry per CDR3 protein. The sample contains 300,000 to 350,000 distinct CDR3 sequences, roughly 15% of which appear only once. The sequenced material came from PBMCs or a T cell subset sorted from them (not recorded which). These receptors originate from a man aged 18 to 30 who had mild COVID-19 (a few samples of this study predate the infection). Cell type and time point are not known. Each CDR3 is given with its conserved first and last residue. The order of the fields is J gene, clone size, D gene, CDR3 length, V gene, CDR3 protein, CDR3 DNA. The D gene is left open where the match is weak. Rows give clone size only sometimes, using once, few, many, or a class for an expanded clone.

j_gene: TRBJ1-4; abundance: -; d_gene: -; len: 15; v_gene: TRBV27; CDR3aa: CASSDSWLQKEKLFF; CDR3nt: TGTGCCAGCAGTGACTCATGGCTCCAGAAAGAAAAACTGTTTTTT
j_gene: TRBJ2-3; abundance: few; d_gene: TRBD2; len: 17; v_gene: TRBV28; CDR3aa: CASSSPLGRGSTDTQYF; CDR3nt: TGTGCCAGCAGTTCGCCTCTCGGGCGGGGGAGCACAGATACGCAGTATTTT
j_gene: TRBJ1-5; abundance: -; d_gene: -; len: 15; v_gene: TRBV20-1; CDR3aa: CSANRGAYRNQPQHF; CDR3nt: TGCAGTGCTAACCGGGGGGCTTATCGCAATCAGCCCCAGCATTTT
j_gene: TRBJ2-2; abundance: few; d_gene: -; len: 16; v_gene: TRBV7-2; CDR3aa: CASSPAKWQFAGELFF; CDR3nt: TGTGCCAGCAGCCCCGCGAAATGGCAATTCGCCGGGGAGCTGTTTTTT
j_gene: TRBJ1-1; abundance: -; d_gene: TRBD1; len: 16; v_gene: TRBV18; CDR3aa: CASSPLTGTANTEAFF; CDR3nt: TGTGCCAGCTCACCACTTACCGGGACAGCCAACACTGAAGCTTTCTTT
j_gene: TRBJ1-4; abundance: few; d_gene: -; len: 15; v_gene: TRBV2; CDR3aa: CASSAPGTTREKLFF; CDR3nt: TGTGCCAGCAGTGCTCCCGGGACAACGAGGGAAAAACTGTTTTTT
j_gene: TRBJ1-1; abundance: few; d_gene: TRBD1; len: 16; v_gene: TRBV6-6; CDR3aa: CASSPYRDSRNTEAFF; CDR3nt: TGTGCCAGCAGTCCATACCGGGACAGTAGAAACACTGAAGCTTTCTTT
j_gene: TRBJ2-1; abundance: -; d_gene: TRBD2; len: 16; v_gene: TRBV12-3/TRBV12-4; CDR3aa: CASRSGTSGGRDEQFF; CDR3nt: TGTGCCAGCAGGTCCGGGACTAGCGGGGGTAGGGATGAGCAGTTCTTC
j_gene: TRBJ2-5; abundance: -; d_gene: -; len: 14; v_gene: TRBV7-7; CDR3aa: CASSLIVSGETQYF; CDR3nt: TGTGCCAGCAGCTTAATTGTCAGCGGGGAGACCCAGTACTTC
j_gene: TRBJ1-1; abundance: -; d_gene: -; len: 15; v_gene: TRBV20-1; CDR3aa: CSDPGVGRVNTEAFF; CDR3nt: TGCAGTGATCCCGGGGTGGGTAGGGTGAACACTGAAGCTTTCTTT
j_gene: TRBJ1-2; abundance: few; d_gene: -; len: 21; v_gene: TRBV7-9; CDR3aa: CASSFYPRVRPRDFKNYGYTF; CDR3nt: TGTGCCAGCAGCTTTTATCCCCGCGTCCGCCCGAGAGACTTTAAGAACTATGGCTACACCTTC
j_gene: TRBJ1-2; abundance: -; d_gene: -; len: 12; v_gene: TRBV14; CDR3aa: CASSSYSSDYTF; CDR3nt: TGTGCCAGCAGCTCATACAGCTCTGACTACACCTTC
j_gene: TRBJ2-3; abundance: many; d_gene: -; len: 15; v_gene: TRBV15; CDR3aa: CATSRVTGIADTQYF; CDR3nt: TGTGCCACCAGCAGAGTTACAGGGATCGCAGATACGCAGTATTTT
j_gene: TRBJ2-5; abundance: -; d_gene: TRBD1; len: 12; v_gene: TRBV2; CDR3aa: CASRDREETQYF; CDR3nt: TGTGCCAGCCGGGACAGGGAAGAGACCCAGTACTTC
j_gene: TRBJ2-3; abundance: many; d_gene: TRBD1; len: 14; v_gene: TRBV5-1; CDR3aa: CASSSRQGADTQYF; CDR3nt: TGCGCCAGCAGCTCTCGACAGGGCGCAGATACGCAGTATTTT
j_gene: TRBJ2-3; abundance: many; d_gene: -; len: 15; v_gene: TRBV5-1; CDR3aa: CASSLAVASTDTQYF; CDR3nt: TGCGCCAGCAGCTTGGCCGTGGCCTCCACAGATACGCAGTATTTT
j_gene: TRBJ2-1; abundance: many; d_gene: -; len: 15; v_gene: TRBV30; CDR3aa: CAWSVPEGEVNEQFF; CDR3nt: TGTGCCTGGAGTGTACCCGAGGGGGAGGTGAATGAGCAGTTCTTC
j_gene: TRBJ2-2; abundance: -; d_gene: -; len: 14; v_gene: TRBV6-2/TRBV6-3; CDR3aa: CASKGQANTGELFF; CDR3nt: TGTGCCTCTAAGGGACAAGCGAACACCGGGGAGCTGTTTTTT
j_gene: TRBJ1-3; abundance: -; d_gene: TRBD1; len: 16; v_gene: TRBV6-6; CDR3aa: CASSYSGGVGGNTIYF; CDR3nt: TGTGCCAGCAGTTACTCAGGGGGCGTTGGTGGAAACACCATATATTTT
j_gene: TRBJ2-1; abundance: few; d_gene: -; len: 13; v_gene: TRBV18; CDR3aa: CASSTTGYNEQFF; CDR3nt: TGTGCCAGCTCCACCACGGGGTACAATGAGCAGTTCTTC
j_gene: TRBJ1-1; abundance: -; d_gene: -; len: 15; v_gene: TRBV7-9; CDR3aa: CASSSTRTARAEAFF; CDR3nt: TGTGCCAGCAGCTCTACGAGGACGGCGAGGGCTGAAGCTTTCTTT
j_gene: TRBJ1-5; abundance: few; d_gene: -; len: 12; v_gene: TRBV28; CDR3aa: CAIGRLNQPQHF; CDR3nt: TGTGCCATCGGCAGACTCAATCAGCCCCAGCATTTT
j_gene: TRBJ2-3; abundance: few; d_gene: -; len: 14; v_gene: TRBV27; CDR3aa: CASSFGPLSSSPYF; CDR3nt: TGTGCCAGCAGTTTTGGACCGCTTTCCTCCTCTCCGTATTTT
j_gene: TRBJ2-3; abundance: -; d_gene: -; len: 13; v_gene: TRBV10-3; CDR3aa: CAIKSGNTDTQYF; CDR3nt: TGTGCCATCAAGAGTGGAAACACAGATACGCAGTATTTT
j_gene: TRBJ2-1; abundance: few; d_gene: TRBD1; len: 14; v_gene: TRBV7-2; CDR3aa: CASSSWTGPNEQFF; CDR3nt: TGTGCCAGCAGCTCGTGGACAGGTCCGAATGAGCAGTTCTTC
j_gene: TRBJ1-1; abundance: few; d_gene: -; len: 13; v_gene: TRBV7-8; CDR3aa: CASSLDAGAEAFF; CDR3nt: TGTGCCAGCAGCTTAGACGCCGGAGCTGAAGCTTTCTTT
j_gene: TRBJ2-1; abundance: few; d_gene: -; len: 15; v_gene: TRBV15; CDR3aa: CATSRKGISYNEQFF; CDR3nt: TGTGCCACCAGCAGAAAAGGGATCTCCTACAATGAGCAGTTCTTC
j_gene: TRBJ1-1; abundance: -; d_gene: -; len: 13; v_gene: TRBV30; CDR3aa: CAWRAQGSTEAFF; CDR3nt: TGTGCCTGGAGAGCCCAGGGGAGCACTGAAGCTTTCTTT
j_gene: TRBJ2-3; abundance: -; d_gene: TRBD2; len: 15; v_gene: TRBV11-2; CDR3aa: CASSFFGGGTDTQYF; CDR3nt: TGTGCCAGCAGCTTCTTCGGGGGGGGCACAGATACGCAGTATTTT
j_gene: TRBJ1-1; abundance: -; d_gene: -; len: 15; v_gene: TRBV7-2; CDR3aa: CASSLVGYMNTEAFF; CDR3nt: TGTGCCAGCAGCTTAGTCGGTTACATGAACACTGAAGCTTTCTTT
j_gene: TRBJ2-5; abundance: few; d_gene: TRBD2; len: 17; v_gene: TRBV12-3/TRBV12-4; CDR3aa: CASSLAASGGASGTQYF; CDR3nt: TGTGCCAGCAGTTTAGCCGCAAGCGGGGGGGCCTCGGGGACCCAGTACTTC
j_gene: TRBJ2-1; abundance: -; d_gene: -; len: 15; v_gene: TRBV5-5; CDR3aa: CASSLTPESYNEQFF; CDR3nt: TGTGCCAGCAGCTTGACCCCGGAGTCCTACAATGAGCAGTTCTTC
j_gene: TRBJ1-1; abundance: -; d_gene: -; len: 12; v_gene: TRBV27; CDR3aa: CASSLGWGAAFF; CDR3nt: TGTGCCAGCAGTTTGGGGTGGGGAGCAGCTTTCTTT
j_gene: TRBJ2-4; abundance: few; d_gene: -; len: 16; v_gene: TRBV20-1; CDR3aa: CSARATPGGDKNIQYF; CDR3nt: TGCAGTGCTAGAGCTACCCCCGGAGGAGACAAAAACATTCAGTACTTC
j_gene: TRBJ2-2; abundance: few; d_gene: -; len: 15; v_gene: TRBV29-1; CDR3aa: CSVEGNNQITGELFF; CDR3nt: TGCAGCGTTGAAGGGAACAATCAGATAACCGGGGAGCTGTTTTTT
j_gene: TRBJ2-3; abundance: -; d_gene: -; len: 14; v_gene: TRBV12-3/TRBV12-4; CDR3aa: CASKGQSGTDTQYF; CDR3nt: TGTGCCAGCAAGGGGCAGAGTGGCACAGATACGCAGTATTTT
j_gene: TRBJ2-1; abundance: few; d_gene: TRBD2; len: 14; v_gene: TRBV10-2; CDR3aa: CASSDAGGAVEQFF; CDR3nt: TGCGCCAGCAGTGATGCCGGGGGGGCCGTTGAGCAGTTCTTC
j_gene: TRBJ2-3; abundance: -; d_gene: -; len: 17; v_gene: TRBV7-9; CDR3aa: CAIQGLRRAVRTDTQYF; CDR3nt: TGTGCCATTCAAGGTTTGAGGAGGGCGGTCCGCACAGATACGCAGTATTTT
j_gene: TRBJ2-3; abundance: few; d_gene: -; len: 12; v_gene: TRBV20-1; CDR3aa: CSARGGPPTQYF; CDR3nt: TGCAGTGCAAGAGGGGGACCCCCTACGCAGTATTTT
j_gene: TRBJ1-5; abundance: -; d_gene: -; len: 14; v_gene: TRBV21-1; CDR3aa: CAGISTGPHGPQHF; CDR3nt: TGTGCCGGGATATCGACAGGGCCCCATGGGCCCCAGCATTTT